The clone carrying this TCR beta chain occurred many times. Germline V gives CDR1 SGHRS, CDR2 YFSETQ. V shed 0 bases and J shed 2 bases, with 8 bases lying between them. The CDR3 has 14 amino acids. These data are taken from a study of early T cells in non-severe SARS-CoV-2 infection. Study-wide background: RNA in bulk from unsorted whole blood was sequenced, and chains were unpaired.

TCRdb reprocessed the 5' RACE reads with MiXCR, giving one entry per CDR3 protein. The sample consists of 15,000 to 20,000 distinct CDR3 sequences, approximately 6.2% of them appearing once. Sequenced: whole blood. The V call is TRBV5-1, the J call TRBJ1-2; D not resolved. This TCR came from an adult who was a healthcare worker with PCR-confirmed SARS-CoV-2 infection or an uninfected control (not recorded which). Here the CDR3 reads CASSLEGRNYGYTF. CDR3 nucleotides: TGCGCCAGCAGCTTGGAAGGCCGAAACTATGGCTACACCTTC. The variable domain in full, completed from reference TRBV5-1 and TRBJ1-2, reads KAGVTQTPRYLIKTRGQQVTLSCSPISGHRSVSWYQQTPGQGLQFLFEYFSETQRNKGNFPGRFSGRQFSNSRSEMNVSTLELGDSALYLCASSLEGRNYGYTFGSGTRLTVV.